These 29 T cell receptor beta chains were sequenced from one sample in a study of blood T cell repertoires in COVID-19 (dated by TCRdb to 2018 to 2020). The protocol used for the library was the immunoSEQ multiplex PCR assay. What TCRdb holds here is the immuneACCESS table cut down to in-frame rearrangements. Part of the clones is not present; checked against another copy, under half of the missing clones reflect an unresolved V gene, and the others are unexplained. The sample profile shows just under 150,000 clones; more than 75% of them were found once. Of the sample, over 8.5% falls within the top ten clones. Sequencing was carried out using peripheral blood. All receptors derive from a woman between 50 and 59 years old with active or convalescent COVID-19.

Details on this clone: Additional DNA sequences in this sample encode the identical CDR3. The chain links TRBV19 to TRBJ1-1; no clear D. Germline V gene sequence: CDR1 LNHDA, CDR2 SQIVND (reference sequence). V lost 4 bases and J lost 1, with 7 bases in between. The CDR3 consists of 13 residues. The DNA of the CDR3 is TGTGCCAGTAGTAGGCGAGGGAACACTGAAGCTTTCTTT. It codes for CASSRRGNTEAFF.

The rearrangement links TRBV7-8 to TRBJ2-3; D is perhaps TRBD1 (5 bases). This CDR3 has 14 residues. Trimming pared 5 bases from V and 4 bases from J, leaving 13 bases between. Germline CDR1 and CDR2: SGHVS and FQNEAQ. DNA of the CDR3: TGTGCCAGCAGCATCAGGGATTTTGCAGATACGCAGTATTTT. Translation gives CASSIRDFADTQYF.

This sequence joins TRBV28 and TRBJ2-5, with 9 nucleotides matching TRBD2. CDR1 is MDHEN, CDR2 SYDVKM, per germline. V shed 0 bases, J shed 1 base, and the junction held 6 bases outside the gene matches. The CDR3 consists of 17 residues. The CDR3 DNA reads as TGTGCCAGCAGTTTATGGGTTAGCGGGAGACCCCAAGAGACCCAGTACTTC. Its protein is CASSLWVSGRPQETQYF.

This clone was seen once. V is TRBV29-1 and J is TRBJ1-2, with 9 bases identical to TRBD1. Germline CDR1 reads SQVTM; CDR2 reads ANQGSEA. The CDR3 runs 13 residues. J lost 2 bases, V lost 5 bases, and 3 bases had no gene match. The CDR3 DNA follows: TGCAGCGTTTCGGGACAGGGAAACTATGGCTACACCTTC. Translated, it gives CSVSGQGNYGYTF.

This clone was observed once. The chain links TRBV15 to TRBJ2-1, with D possibly being TRBD1 (5 bases). The CDR3 covers 13 residues. Germline CDR1 LNHNV, CDR2 YYDKDF (reference sequence). V was pared by 1 base and J by 11 bases, with 12 bases between. The CDR3 DNA reads as TGTGCCACCAGCAGAGGGGCAGGGTTACAGCAGTTCTTC. Its translation: CATSRGAGLQQFF.

This CDR3 is CASYRDRGHTEAFF. The CDR3 region has the DNA TGTGCCTCATACCGGGACAGGGGTCACACTGAAGCTTTCTTT. The J gene is TRBJ1-1, the V gene TRBV30; 10 bases match TRBD1. Per germline, CDR1 GTSNPN and CDR2 SVGIG (reference sequence). The V and J ends lost 7 bases and 3 bases, in that order; junction bases with no gene match: 8. The CDR3 sequence is 14 residues long. Full variable domain (rest looked up from reference TRBV30 and TRBJ1-1): SQTIHQWPATLVQPVGSPLSLECTVEGTSNPNLYWYRQAAGRGLQLLFYSVGIGQISSEVPQNLSASRPQDRQFILSSKKLLLSDSGFYLCASYRDRGHTEAFFGQGTRLTVV.

This clone was found a few times. The V and J genes are TRBV2 and TRBJ2-7; weak D call: TRBD1 (5 bases). The germline V gene encodes CDR1 SNHLY and CDR2 FYNNEI. V lost 2 bases and J 2 bases, leaving 10 bases between the germline ends. This CDR3 spans 14 amino acids. As DNA, the CDR3 is TGTGCCAGCAGTGAACCAGGGAAGACCTACGAGCAGTACTTC. Translated, it gives CASSEPGKTYEQYF.

Comments on this clone: One end of the junction fails to match germline, which may point to a read error. V and J are TRBV30 and TRBJ2-7; the match to TRBD2 covers 10 bases. The CDR3 covers 12 residues. Germline CDR1 GTSNPN, CDR2 SVGIG (reference sequence). CDR3 sequence reads: CAWTSGSYEQYF. The CDR3, as DNA: TGCGCCTGGACTAGCGGATCCTACGAGCAGTACTTC.

The chain links TRBV30 to TRBJ1-6; no definite D call. Germline CDR1 GTSNPN, CDR2 SVGIG (reference sequence). CDR3 size: 15 residues. Trimming stripped 1 base from V and 6 bases from J, with 13 bases between. CDR3 in DNA: TGTGCCTGGAGTGGGTGGGGAGGGAGTAATTCACCCCTCCACTTT. Amino acids: CAWSGWGGSNSPLHF.

The chain couples TRBV7-2 to TRBJ1-2; D might be TRBD1 (5 bases). CDR1 is SGHTA and CDR2 is FQGNSA in the germline V gene. Trimming pared 5 bases from V and 8 bases from J, leaving 12 bases between. The CDR3 is 12 amino acids. In DNA form, the CDR3 reads TGTGCCAGCAGCCCCCGGGGGGTAGGCTACACCTTC. Translated, it gives CASSPRGVGYTF.

V gene TRBV9 combines with J gene TRBJ1-1; no firm D call. The CDR3 runs to 13 residues. Germline loops: CDR1 SGDLS, CDR2 YYNGEE. Deletions cut 0 bases from V and 0 bases from J, with 3 bases between. Here the CDR3 reads CASSVVMNTEAFF. The DNA of the CDR3 is TGTGCCAGCAGCGTAGTAATGAACACTGAAGCTTTCTTT.

The V gene is TRBV5-8, the J gene TRBJ1-1; D unclear. Trimming stripped 0 bases from V and 7 bases from J, with 16 bases between. CDR1 is SGHTS, CDR2 YDEGEE, per germline. The CDR3 spans 15 residues. The CDR3 DNA sequence: TGTGCCAGCAGCTTGGGAGTTAAAACTAGTATTGAAGCTTTCTTT. It specifies CASSLGVKTSIEAFF. The variable domain in full, with the rest retrieved from reference TRBV5-8 and TRBJ1-1, is EAGVTQSPTHLIKTRGQQATLRCSPISGHTSVYWYQQALGLGLQFLLWYDEGEERNRGNFPPRFSGRQFPNYSSELNVNALELEDSALYLCASSLGVKTSIEAFFGQGTRLTVV.

The chain employs TRBV28 and TRBJ2-7; possible D gene TRBD2, 5 bases. This CDR3 has 15 amino acids. Trimming left V 1 base short and J 3 bases short, with 13 bases between. Looked up from germline, CDR1 is MDHEN and CDR2 is SYDVKM. CDR3 amino acids: CASSLSPEGVYEQYF. CDR3 DNA: TGTGCCAGCAGTTTATCCCCCGAGGGCGTCTACGAGCAGTACTTC.

This clone has only a few counts. This chain connects TRBV2 to TRBJ1-6; the D is unclear. The ends were cut back, 10 bases at V and 0 bases at J, with 13 bases in the middle. The germline CDR1 and CDR2 sequences are SNHLY and FYNNEI. This CDR3 is 15 amino acids long. Here the CDR3 reads CATLEGSSYNSPLHF. The DNA for the CDR3 is TGTGCCACCCTAGAGGGCAGCTCCTATAATTCACCCCTCCACTTT.

A single count supports this clone. This chain uses TRBV9 with TRBJ2-5; 10 bases fit TRBD2. Germline-derived CDR1 and CDR2 are SGDLS and YYNGEE. The J segment lost 4 bases and the V segment lost 3 bases, leaving 6 bases of the junction unmatched. This CDR3 is 15 amino acids long. The CDR3 DNA is TGTGCCAGCAGCGCCGGGACTAGCGAGATAGAGACCCAGTACTTC. Residues: CASSAGTSEIETQYF.

The chain joins TRBV11-2 to TRBJ1-6; D is possibly TRBD1 (6 bases). This CDR3 is built from 13 residues. V was pared by 1 base and J by 10 bases, with 8 bases between. Germline values: CDR1 SGHAT, CDR2 FQNNGV. The CDR3 protein is CASSLGTVSPLHF. In DNA, the CDR3 is TGTGCCAGCAGCTTAGGGACAGTCTCACCCCTCCACTTT. Supplemented by reference TRBV11-2 and TRBJ1-6, the full variable domain reads EAGVAQSPRYKIIEKRQSVAFWCNPISGHATLYWYQQILGQGPKLLIQFQNNGVVDDSQLPKDRFSAERLKGVDSTLKIQPAKLEDSAVYLCASSLGTVSPLHFGNGTRLTVT.

The sample holds a few counts of this clone. The chain recombines TRBV4-1 with TRBJ1-4, with TRBD1 matching over 7 bases. The CDR3 has 16 residues. The V gene's germline CDR1 is MGHRA and CDR2 YSYEKL. J was trimmed by 3 bases and V by 4 bases; bases with no gene match: 8. CDR3 in DNA: TGCGCCAGCAGCCGGACAGGTATAATAGCTAATGAAAAACTGTTTTTT. Translating it yields CASSRTGIIANEKLFF.

The V and J genes are TRBV5-1 and TRBJ1-3; D perhaps matches TRBD1 (5 bases). CDR1 is SGHRS and CDR2 is YFSETQ in the germline V gene. V dropped 4 bases and J dropped 2 bases, with 13 bases sitting between them. The CDR3 runs 15 residues. CDR3 amino acids: CASSTQGITGNTIYF. CDR3 coding DNA: TGCGCCAGCAGCACGCAGGGAATAACTGGAAACACCATATATTTT. The whole variable domain, filled in from reference TRBV5-1 and TRBJ1-3, reads KAGVTQTPRYLIKTRGQQVTLSCSPISGHRSVSWYQQTPGQGLQFLFEYFSETQRNKGNFPGRFSGRQFSNSRSEMNVSTLELGDSALYLCASSTQGITGNTIYFGEGSWLTVV.

The V gene is TRBV11-2, the J gene TRBJ1-2, with 7 bases matching TRBD1. The V gene end was trimmed by 4 bases and the J gene end by 4 bases; junction bases not matched to a gene: 6. This CDR3 is built from 14 residues. Looked up from germline, CDR1 is SGHAT and CDR2 is FQNNGV. The CDR3 protein is CASSSRDRSYGYTF. As DNA, the CDR3 is TGTGCCAGCAGCTCCCGGGACAGAAGCTATGGCTACACCTTC.

The rearrangement links TRBV3-1 (or the pseudogene TRBV3-2) to TRBJ2-7; 10 bases match TRBD2. Germline V gene lookup returns CDR1 LGHDT and CDR2 YNNKEL (reference sequence). Losses at the gene ends were 1 base for V and 1 base for J; bases not matched to a gene: 10. The CDR3 covers 18 residues. The CDR3 coding sequence is TGTGCCAGCAGCCAAGGGTCGCCTAGCGGGGGACTTTCCTACGAGCAGTACTTC. Translating it yields CASSQGSPSGGLSYEQYF.

The chain links TRBV3-1 (or the pseudogene TRBV3-2) to TRBJ2-3, with D uncertain. Germline loops: CDR1 LGHDT, CDR2 YNNKEL (reference sequence). This CDR3 comprises 14 residues. The V end was cut by 1 base, the J end by 4 bases, with 9 bases between. CDR3 amino acids: CASSQGLVPDTQYF. For the CDR3, the DNA is TGTGCCAGCAGCCAAGGTTTAGTCCCAGATACGCAGTATTTT.

The CDR3 is CASSQDSGKAYEQYF. CDR3 DNA: TGCGCCAGCAGCCAAGATTCCGGGAAAGCCTACGAGCAGTACTTC. This sequence joins TRBV4-3 and TRBJ2-7; D perhaps matches TRBD2 (5 bases). The V and J ends lost 0 bases and 2 bases respectively, with 11 bases between them. Germline-derived CDR1 and CDR2 are LGHNA and YSLEER. The CDR3 spans 15 residues.

The V gene is TRBV14, the J gene TRBJ2-7; 7 bases map to TRBD1. V was pared by 4 bases and J by 0 bases, with 9 bases of the junction left unmatched. This CDR3 is 16 amino acids long. Germline lookup yields CDR1 SGHDN and CDR2 FVKESK. CDR3 nucleotide sequence: TGTGCCAGCAGCCGAGACCCCGGGACAGCCTCCTACGAGCAGTACTTC. This translates into CASSRDPGTASYEQYF.

The chain uses TRBV6-2 or TRBV6-3 and TRBJ2-7, with 9 nucleotides matching TRBD2. The V and J ends lost 4 bases and 4 bases, in that order; junction bases with no gene match: 5. The CDR3 is 14 residues long. Looked up from germline, CDR1 is MNHEY and CDR2 is SVGEGT. The CDR3 nucleotides are TGTGCCAGCAGTTCCGCGGGGGGGCGGTACGAGCAGTACTTC. Its protein product is CASSSAGGRYEQYF.

V is TRBV9 and J is TRBJ1-1, with 7 bases lining up with TRBD1. The V gene's germline CDR1 is SGDLS and CDR2 YYNGEE. CDR3 length: 16 residues. The J segment lost 2 bases and the V segment lost 2 bases, leaving 9 bases of the junction unmatched. CDR3: CASSVTGDPRNTEAFF. CDR3 bases: TGTGCCAGCAGCGTTACAGGGGATCCAAGAAACACTGAAGCTTTCTTT.

The chain couples TRBV15 to TRBJ1-2, with 10 nucleotides matching TRBD1. The CDR3 runs 13 residues. CDR1 is LNHNV, CDR2 YYDKDF, per germline (reference sequence). With 5 bases clipped from V and 8 bases from J, the junction kept 5 bases outside the gene matches. The CDR3 nucleotides read TGTGCCACCAGCCAGGGACAGGGGTTCGGCTACACCTTC. It specifies CATSQGQGFGYTF.

The rearrangement uses TRBV9 and TRBJ1-2, with 10 bases lining up with TRBD1. Germline V gives CDR1 SGDLS, CDR2 YYNGEE. V shed 4 bases and J 8 bases; nucleotides not matched to a gene: 8. This CDR3 is built from 14 residues. Here the CDR3 DNA reads TGTGCCAGCAGCTCCGGGACAGGGGCGGGAGGCTACACCTTC. Its protein product is CASSSGTGAGGYTF.

This clone was found once. This rearrangement joins TRBV3-1 (or the pseudogene TRBV3-2) to TRBJ1-5; D unclear. Germline CDR1 reads LGHDT; CDR2 reads YNNKEL (reference sequence). V lost 1 base, J lost 3 bases, and 10 bases lay in between. This CDR3 is 15 amino acids long. CDR3 sequence reads: CASSQGRFHNQPQHF. Written as DNA, the CDR3 is TGTGCCAGCAGCCAAGGTCGGTTCCACAATCAGCCCCAGCATTTT.

The gene calls are TRBV5-4 and TRBJ2-7; 9 bases match TRBD1. Trimming removed 0 bases from V and 9 bases from J; junction bases left unmatched: 1. CDR3 length: 12 residues. The V gene's germline CDR1 is SGHNT and CDR2 YYREEE (reference sequence). The CDR3: CASSLEGQGQYF. The CDR3 region has the DNA TGTGCCAGCAGCTTGGAGGGACAGGGGCAGTACTTC.